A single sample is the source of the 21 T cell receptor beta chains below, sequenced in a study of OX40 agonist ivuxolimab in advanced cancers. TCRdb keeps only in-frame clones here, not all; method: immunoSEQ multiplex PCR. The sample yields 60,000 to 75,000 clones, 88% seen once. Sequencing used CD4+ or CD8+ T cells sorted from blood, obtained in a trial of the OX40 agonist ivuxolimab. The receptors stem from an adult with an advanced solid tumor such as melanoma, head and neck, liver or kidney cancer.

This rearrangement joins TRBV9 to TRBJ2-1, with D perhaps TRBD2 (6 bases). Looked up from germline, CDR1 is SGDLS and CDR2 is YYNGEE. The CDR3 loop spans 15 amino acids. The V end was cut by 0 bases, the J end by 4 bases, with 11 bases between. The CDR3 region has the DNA TGTGCCAGCAGCGTAGGAGCGGAGGGATACAATGAGCAGTTCTTC. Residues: CASSVGAEGYNEQFF.

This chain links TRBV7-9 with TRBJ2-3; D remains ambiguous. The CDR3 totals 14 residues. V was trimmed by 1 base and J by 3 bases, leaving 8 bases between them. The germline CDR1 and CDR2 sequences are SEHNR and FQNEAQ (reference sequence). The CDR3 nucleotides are TGTGCCAGCAGCTTAGATATTCGAACAGATACGCAGTATTTT. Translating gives CASSLDIRTDTQYF.

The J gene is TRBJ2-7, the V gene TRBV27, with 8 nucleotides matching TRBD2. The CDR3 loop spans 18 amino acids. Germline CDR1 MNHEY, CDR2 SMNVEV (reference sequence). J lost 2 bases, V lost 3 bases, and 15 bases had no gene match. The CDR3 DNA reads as TGTGCCAGCAGTTTCCAACCCCCCTTAGCGGGATCGGCCTACGAGCAGTACTTC. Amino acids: CASSFQPPLAGSAYEQYF.

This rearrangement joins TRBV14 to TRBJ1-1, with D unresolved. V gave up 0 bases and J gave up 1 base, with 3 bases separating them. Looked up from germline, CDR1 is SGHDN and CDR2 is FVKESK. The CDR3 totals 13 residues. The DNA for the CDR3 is TGTGCCAGCAGCCAAGACAGGAACACTGAAGCTTTCTTT. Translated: CASSQDRNTEAFF.

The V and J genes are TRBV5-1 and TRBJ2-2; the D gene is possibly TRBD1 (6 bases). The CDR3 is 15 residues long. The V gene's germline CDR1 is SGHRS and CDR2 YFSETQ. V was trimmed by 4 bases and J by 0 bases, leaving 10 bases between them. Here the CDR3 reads CASSTGQANTGELFF. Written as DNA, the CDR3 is TGCGCCAGCAGCACGGGACAAGCGAACACCGGGGAGCTGTTTTTT. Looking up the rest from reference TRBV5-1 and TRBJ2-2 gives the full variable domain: KAGVTQTPRYLIKTRGQQVTLSCSPISGHRSVSWYQQTPGQGLQFLFEYFSETQRNKGNFPGRFSGRQFSNSRSEMNVSTLELGDSALYLCASSTGQANTGELFFGEGSRLTVL.

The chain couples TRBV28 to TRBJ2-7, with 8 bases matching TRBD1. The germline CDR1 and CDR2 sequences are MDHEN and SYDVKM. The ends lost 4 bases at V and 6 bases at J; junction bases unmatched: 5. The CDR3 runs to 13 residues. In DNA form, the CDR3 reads TGTGCCAGCAGTTGGACAGGGCGGGCCGAGCAGTACTTC. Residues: CASSWTGRAEQYF.

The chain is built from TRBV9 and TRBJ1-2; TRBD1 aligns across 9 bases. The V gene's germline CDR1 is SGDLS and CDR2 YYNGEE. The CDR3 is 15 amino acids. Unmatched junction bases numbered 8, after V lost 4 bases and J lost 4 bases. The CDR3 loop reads CASSSRGGQGYGYTF. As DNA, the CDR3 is TGTGCCAGCAGCTCTCGCGGGGGACAGGGCTATGGCTACACCTTC.

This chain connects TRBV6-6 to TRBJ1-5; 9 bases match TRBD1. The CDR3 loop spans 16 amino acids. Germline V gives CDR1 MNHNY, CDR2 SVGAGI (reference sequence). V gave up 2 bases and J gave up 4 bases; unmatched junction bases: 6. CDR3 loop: CASSYSTGGLNQPQHF. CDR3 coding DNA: TGTGCCAGCAGTTACAGTACAGGGGGCTTGAATCAGCCCCAGCATTTT.

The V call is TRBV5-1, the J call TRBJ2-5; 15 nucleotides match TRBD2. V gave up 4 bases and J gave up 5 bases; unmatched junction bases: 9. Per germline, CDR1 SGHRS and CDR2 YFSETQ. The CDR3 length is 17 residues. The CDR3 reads CASSPGLAGGAMETQYF. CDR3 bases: TGCGCCAGCAGCCCGGGACTAGCGGGGGGCGCGATGGAGACCCAGTACTTC.

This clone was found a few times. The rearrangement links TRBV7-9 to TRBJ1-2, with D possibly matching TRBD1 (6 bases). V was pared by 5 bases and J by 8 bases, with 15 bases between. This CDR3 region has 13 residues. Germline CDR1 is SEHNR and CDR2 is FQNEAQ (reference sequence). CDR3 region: CASSVTGSNGYTF. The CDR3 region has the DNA TGTGCCAGCAGCGTAACAGGGTCTAACGGCTACACCTTC.

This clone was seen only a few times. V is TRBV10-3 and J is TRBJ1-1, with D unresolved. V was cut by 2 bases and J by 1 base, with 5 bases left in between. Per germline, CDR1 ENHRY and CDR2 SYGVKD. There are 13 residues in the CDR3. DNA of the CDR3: TGTGCCATCAGTGAGACAGCGAACACTGAAGCTTTCTTT. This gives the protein CAISETANTEAFF.

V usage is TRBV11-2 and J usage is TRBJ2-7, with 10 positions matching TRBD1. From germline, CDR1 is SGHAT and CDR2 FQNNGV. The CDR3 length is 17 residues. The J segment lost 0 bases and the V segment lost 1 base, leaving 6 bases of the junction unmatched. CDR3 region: CASSLGTGGHLSYEQYF. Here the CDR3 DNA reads TGTGCCAGCAGCTTAGGGACAGGGGGGCATCTCTCCTACGAGCAGTACTTC. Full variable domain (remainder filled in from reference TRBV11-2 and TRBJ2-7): EAGVAQSPRYKIIEKRQSVAFWCNPISGHATLYWYQQILGQGPKLLIQFQNNGVVDDSQLPKDRFSAERLKGVDSTLKIQPAKLEDSAVYLCASSLGTGGHLSYEQYFGPGTRLTVT.

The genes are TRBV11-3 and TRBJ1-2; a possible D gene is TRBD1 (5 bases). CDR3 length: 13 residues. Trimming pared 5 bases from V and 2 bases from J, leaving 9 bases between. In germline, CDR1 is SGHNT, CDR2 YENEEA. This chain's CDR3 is CASSPRDNYGYTF. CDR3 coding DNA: TGTGCCAGCAGCCCCCGGGACAACTATGGCTACACCTTC.

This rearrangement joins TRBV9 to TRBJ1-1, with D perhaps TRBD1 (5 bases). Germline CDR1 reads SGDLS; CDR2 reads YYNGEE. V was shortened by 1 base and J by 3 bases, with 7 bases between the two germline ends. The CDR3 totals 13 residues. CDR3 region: CASSVRGDTEAFF. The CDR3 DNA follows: TGTGCCAGCAGCGTACGAGGGGACACTGAAGCTTTCTTT.

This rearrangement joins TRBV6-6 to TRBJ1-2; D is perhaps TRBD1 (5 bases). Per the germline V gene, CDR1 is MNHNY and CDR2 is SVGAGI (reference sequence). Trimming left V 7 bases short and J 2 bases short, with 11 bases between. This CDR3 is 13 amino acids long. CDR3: CASMNGGNYGYTF. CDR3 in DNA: TGTGCCAGCATGAACGGGGGAAACTATGGCTACACCTTC.

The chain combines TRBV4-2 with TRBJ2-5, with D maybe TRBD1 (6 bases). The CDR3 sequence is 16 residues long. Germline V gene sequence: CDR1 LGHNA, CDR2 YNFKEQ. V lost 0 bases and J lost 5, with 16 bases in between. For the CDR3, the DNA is TGTGCCAGCAGCCAAGATTTAGGGACAAGAGGGGAGACCCAGTACTTC. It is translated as CASSQDLGTRGETQYF.

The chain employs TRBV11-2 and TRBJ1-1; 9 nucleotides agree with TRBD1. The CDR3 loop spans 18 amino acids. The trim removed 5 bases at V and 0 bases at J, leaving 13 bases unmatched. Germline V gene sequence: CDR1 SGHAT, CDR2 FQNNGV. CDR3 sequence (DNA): TGTGCCAGCAGCGGACCTCCGGGACAGGGAGCGATGAACACTGAAGCTTTCTTT. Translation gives CASSGPPGQGAMNTEAFF.

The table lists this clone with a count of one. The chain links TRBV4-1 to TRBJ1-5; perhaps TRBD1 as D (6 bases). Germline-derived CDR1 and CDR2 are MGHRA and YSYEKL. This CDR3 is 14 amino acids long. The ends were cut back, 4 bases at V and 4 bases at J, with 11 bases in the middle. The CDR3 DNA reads TGCGCCAGCAGCCGGGGGGCGGGAAATCAGCCCCAGCATTTT. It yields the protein CASSRGAGNQPQHF.

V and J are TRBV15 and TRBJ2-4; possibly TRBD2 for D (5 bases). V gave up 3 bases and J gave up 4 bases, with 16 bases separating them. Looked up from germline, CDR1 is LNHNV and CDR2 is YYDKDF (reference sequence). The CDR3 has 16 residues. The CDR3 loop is CATSSPSDSEKNIQYF. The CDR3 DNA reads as TGTGCCACCAGCAGCCCCTCCGATAGCGAGAAAAACATTCAGTACTTC.

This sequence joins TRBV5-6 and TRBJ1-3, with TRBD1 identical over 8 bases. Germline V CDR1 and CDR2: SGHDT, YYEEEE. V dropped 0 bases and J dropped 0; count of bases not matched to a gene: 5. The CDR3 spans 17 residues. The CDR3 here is CASSLAKDRDSGNTIYF. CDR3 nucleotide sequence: TGTGCCAGCAGCTTGGCCAAGGACAGGGACTCTGGAAACACCATATATTTT.

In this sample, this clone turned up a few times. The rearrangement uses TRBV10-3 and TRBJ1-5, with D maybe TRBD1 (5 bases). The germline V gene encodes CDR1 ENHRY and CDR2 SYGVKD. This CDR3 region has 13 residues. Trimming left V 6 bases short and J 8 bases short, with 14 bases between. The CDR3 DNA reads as TGTGCCATCAGACCGAGGGGTGGGGAGCCCCAGCATTTT. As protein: CAIRPRGGEPQHF.